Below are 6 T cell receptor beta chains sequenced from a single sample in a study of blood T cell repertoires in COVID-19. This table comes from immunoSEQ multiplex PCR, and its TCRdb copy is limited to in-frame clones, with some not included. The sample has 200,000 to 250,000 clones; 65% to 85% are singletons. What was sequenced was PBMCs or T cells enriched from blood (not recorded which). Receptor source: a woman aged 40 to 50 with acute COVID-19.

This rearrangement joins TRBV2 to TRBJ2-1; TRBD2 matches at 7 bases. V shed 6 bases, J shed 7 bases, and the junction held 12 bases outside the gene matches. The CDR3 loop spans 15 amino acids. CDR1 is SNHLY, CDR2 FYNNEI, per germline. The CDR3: CASRELAVVLNEQFF. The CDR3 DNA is TGTGCCAGCAGGGAGCTAGCGGTTGTATTGAATGAGCAGTTCTTC.

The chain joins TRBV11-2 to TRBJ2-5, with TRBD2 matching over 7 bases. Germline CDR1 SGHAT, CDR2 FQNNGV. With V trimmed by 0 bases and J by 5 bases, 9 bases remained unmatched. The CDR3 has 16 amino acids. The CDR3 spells CASSLDPSGLAETQYF. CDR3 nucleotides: TGTGCCAGCAGCTTAGATCCTAGCGGTTTGGCGGAGACCCAGTACTTC.

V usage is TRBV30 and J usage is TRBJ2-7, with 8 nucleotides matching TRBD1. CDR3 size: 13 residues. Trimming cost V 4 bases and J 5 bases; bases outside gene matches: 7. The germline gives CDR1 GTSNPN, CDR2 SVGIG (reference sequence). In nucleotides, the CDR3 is TGTGCCTGGACATCCAGGGGGCCTCACGAGCAGTACTTC. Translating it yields CAWTSRGPHEQYF.

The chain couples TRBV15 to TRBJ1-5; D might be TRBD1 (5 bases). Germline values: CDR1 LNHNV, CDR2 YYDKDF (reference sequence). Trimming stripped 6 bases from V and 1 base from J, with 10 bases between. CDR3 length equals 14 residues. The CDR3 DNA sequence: TGTGCCACCAGACCCGGGGGGAGCAATCAGCCCCAGCATTTT. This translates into CATRPGGSNQPQHF.

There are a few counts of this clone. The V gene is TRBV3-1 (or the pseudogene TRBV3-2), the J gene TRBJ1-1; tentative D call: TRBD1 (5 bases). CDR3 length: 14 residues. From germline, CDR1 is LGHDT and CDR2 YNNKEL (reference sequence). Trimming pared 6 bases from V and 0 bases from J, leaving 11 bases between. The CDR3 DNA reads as TGTGCCAGCAGAACCGGGGGGTTGAACACTGAAGCTTTCTTT. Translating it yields CASRTGGLNTEAFF.

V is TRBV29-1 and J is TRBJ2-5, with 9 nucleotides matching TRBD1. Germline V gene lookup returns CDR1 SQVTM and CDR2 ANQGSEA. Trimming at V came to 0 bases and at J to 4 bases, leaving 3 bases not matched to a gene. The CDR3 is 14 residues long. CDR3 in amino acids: CSVEETGGRETQYF. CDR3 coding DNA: TGCAGCGTTGAAGAGACAGGGGGGAGAGAGACCCAGTACTTC.